The sequence of this T cell receptor (beta chain) was determined in a study of technical replicates of blood from a few donors. Profiling relied on immunoSEQ multiplex PCR, and the TCRdb table lists in-frame clones only, not all of them. The repertoire includes about 76,000 clones, 95% to 97% of them detected once, and approximately 0.2% sits in the top ten. Germline V lookup: CDR1 MGHDK, CDR2 SYGVNS. V was cut by 3 bases and J by 5 bases, with 13 bases left in between. The CDR3 sequence is 14 residues long. The V call is TRBV25-1, the J call TRBJ2-5, with unresolved D. Sequencing used T cells isolated from PBMCs. This sequence was found in a human donor in good health. The CDR3 protein is CASSDRVNEETQYF. CDR3 in DNA: TGTGCCAGCAGTGATAGAGTCAATGAGGAGACCCAGTACTTC.